There are many counts of the clone carrying this T cell receptor beta chain. Its specificity is unknown. The entry originates in a study of shared clonotypes between healthy human individuals. In the original processing: ImmunoSEQ sequences covered only the junction and lacked quality scores; filtering therefore differed. Profiling relied on immunoSEQ multiplex PCR, and the TCRdb table lists in-frame clones only, not all of them. That table supplies the V and J calls and clone size; D and trimming were determined from the DNA. Of over 700,000 clones listed, over 60% are singletons. General study points: The donor pool, a small one, limited the genetic and exposure-history diversity represented.

None of the donors, who were healthy HIV-negative adults, had recently had acute infections or vaccinations. In the CD4+ fraction, cells were divided into CD45RA+ naive and CD45RA-negative memory subsets. This CDR3 comprises 18 residues. Losses at the gene ends were 4 bases for V and 0 bases for J; bases not matched to a gene: 12. Germline values: CDR1 SGHRS, CDR2 YFSETQ. Sequences were obtained from memory CD4+ T cells sorted from blood. As to subset: CD45RA-negative fraction. The TCR comes from a young woman in good health. The chain links TRBV5-1 to TRBJ2-1, with 8 bases identical to TRBD2. In DNA, the CDR3 is TGCGCCAGCAGCGCCAGGACTAGCAGCTCCAGCTCCTACAATGAGCAGTTCTTC. It codes for CASSARTSSSSSYNEQFF.